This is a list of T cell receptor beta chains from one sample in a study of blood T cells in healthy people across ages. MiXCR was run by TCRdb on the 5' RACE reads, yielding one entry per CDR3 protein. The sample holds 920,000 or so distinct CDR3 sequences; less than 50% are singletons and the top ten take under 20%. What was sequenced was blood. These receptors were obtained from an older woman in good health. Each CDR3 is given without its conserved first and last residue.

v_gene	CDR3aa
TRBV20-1	SVSGKETQY
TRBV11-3	ASSLGLAGVVSYEQY
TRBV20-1	SARVSSEQY
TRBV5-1	ASSLGLAGPYEQY
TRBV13	ASSPLGTSHETQY
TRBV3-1	ASSQGRDRSDTQY
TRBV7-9	ASSSEAGPYYEQY
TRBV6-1	ASSEASGISYEQY
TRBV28	ASNHRFQETQY
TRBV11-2	ASSLKRDPGFDEQF
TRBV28	ANTPLAGGSYGYT
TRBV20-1	SASVPYEQY
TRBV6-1	ASTHTGTSKHEQY
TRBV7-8	ASSLGDFEQF
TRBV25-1	ATRGQGNGEQY
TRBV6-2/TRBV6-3	ASSYQILEQY
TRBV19	ASRSASGNNEQF
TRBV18	ASSPYVGGSDEQF
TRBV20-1	SARDPARTSGITYEQY
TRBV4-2	ASSQVGGRITEAF
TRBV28	ASSLPGQQETQY